Here is one TCR beta chain with its context. The sample is drawn from a study of T cell responses to AZD1222 COVID-19 vaccine. V lost 0 bases and J lost 2, with 8 bases in between. This CDR3 is 14 amino acids long. Germline V gene sequence: CDR1 SGHRS, CDR2 YFSETQ. Assay: immunoSEQ multiplex PCR; the TCRdb copy retains only in-frame clones and omits some. The sample records 200,000 or so clones, 90% to 95% being singletons. The clonotype was recovered from an adult in good health. This specimen consisted of peripheral blood, obtained on day 0 of AZD1222 vaccination. This chain connects TRBV5-1 to TRBJ1-2; no clear D. The CDR3 sequence is CASSLGPENYGYTF. CDR3 DNA: TGCGCCAGCAGCTTGGGACCCGAAAACTATGGCTACACCTTC.